The next 8 T cell receptor beta chains were all read from a single sample in a study of shared clonotypes between healthy human individuals. The repertoire was sequenced with immunoSEQ multiplex PCR; TCRdb's copy has only in-frame clones and lacks some. Of over 800,000 clones listed, more than 85% are singletons. As defined, naive CD8 cells were CD45RO-negative and positively selected for CCR7, with terminally differentiated effector memory CD45RA+ cells excluded. The material sequenced was naive CD8+ T cells sorted from blood. The origin of the receptors is a man in his thirties or forties in good health.

This clone was observed once. The chain links TRBV28 to TRBJ2-7; D is possibly TRBD1 or TRBD2 (6 bases each). V lost 2 bases and J 3 bases, leaving 23 bases between the germline ends. This CDR3 has 18 amino acids. Per the germline V gene, CDR1 is MDHEN and CDR2 is SYDVKM. The chain's CDR3 is CASSLPPPGGGIGYEQYF. The CDR3 nucleotides are TGTGCCAGCAGTTTACCTCCCCCCGGGGGCGGGATAGGCTACGAGCAGTACTTC.

The table lists this clone with a few counts. The rearrangement uses TRBV11-2 and TRBJ2-1; no firm D call. The V end was cut by 1 base, the J end by 8 bases, with 18 bases between. The CDR3 is 16 residues long. Germline CDR1 SGHAT, CDR2 FQNNGV. The CDR3 loop reads CASSLGQAQWNDEQFF. CDR3 coding DNA: TGTGCCAGCAGCTTAGGTCAGGCTCAGTGGAACGATGAGCAGTTCTTC.

The chain combines TRBV9 with TRBJ2-7; D may match TRBD1 or TRBD2 (6 bases each). CDR3 length: 18 residues. V was shortened by 3 bases and J by 6 bases, with 28 bases between the two germline ends. Looked up from germline, CDR1 is SGDLS and CDR2 is YYNGEE. This CDR3 is CASSGIEGDSLDLGEQYF. In nucleotides, the CDR3 is TGTGCCAGCAGCGGGATTGAGGGGGACTCTCTTGACTTAGGCGAGCAGTACTTC.

This chain joins TRBV15 and TRBJ1-1, with D perhaps matching TRBD1 (5 bases). Germline lookup yields CDR1 LNHNV and CDR2 YYDKDF (reference sequence). The length of the CDR3 is 16 residues. Trimming cost V 7 bases and J 0 bases, with 18 bases left between them. This CDR3 is CATTPESGTMNTEAFF. Written as DNA, the CDR3 is TGTGCCACCACACCTGAATCCGGGACCATGAACACTGAAGCTTTCTTT.

On this clone: At the DNA level, this CDR3 is encoded by other sequences in the same sample as well. The chain recombines TRBV18 with TRBJ1-1; D uncertain. Trimming stripped 0 bases from V and 1 base from J, with 3 bases between. This CDR3 spans 13 amino acids. Germline-derived CDR1 and CDR2 are KGHSH and LQKENI. In DNA form, the CDR3 reads TGTGCCAGCTCACCACCGAGGAACACTGAAGCTTTCTTT. It is translated as CASSPPRNTEAFF.

The rearrangement links TRBV13 to TRBJ1-2; unclear D gene. Per the germline V gene, CDR1 is PRHDT and CDR2 is FYEKMQ (reference sequence). V shed 1 base and J shed 6 bases, with 12 bases lying between them. The CDR3 is 14 residues long. The CDR3 here is CASSLVQAYDGYTF. Written as DNA, the CDR3 is TGTGCCAGCAGCTTAGTCCAGGCTTATGATGGCTACACCTTC. The variable domain in full, with the rest retrieved from reference TRBV13 and TRBJ1-2, is AAGVIQSPRHLIKEKRETATLKCYPIPRHDTVYWYQQGPGQDPQFLISFYEKMQSDKGSIPDRFSAQQFSDYHSELNMSSLELGDSALYFCASSLVQAYDGYTFGSGTRLTVV.

This rearrangement joins TRBV4-1 to TRBJ1-4; no clear D. This CDR3 comprises 14 residues. V was cut by 4 bases and J by 4 bases, with 10 bases left in between. The V gene's germline CDR1 is MGHRA and CDR2 YSYEKL. DNA for the CDR3: TGCGCCAGCAGCCGTATCTACGGTAATGAAAAACTGTTTTTT. Residues: CASSRIYGNEKLFF.

The chain has TRBV15 and TRBJ1-2; D is uncertain. The CDR3 is made up of 18 amino acids. Germline V gives CDR1 LNHNV, CDR2 YYDKDF (reference sequence). The V gene lost 2 bases and the J gene lost 5 bases, with 24 bases spanning the gap. The CDR3 loop is CATSRNHPARRTVYGYTF. CDR3 coding DNA: TGTGCCACCAGCAGAAACCACCCGGCGAGACGGACGGTTTATGGCTACACCTTC.